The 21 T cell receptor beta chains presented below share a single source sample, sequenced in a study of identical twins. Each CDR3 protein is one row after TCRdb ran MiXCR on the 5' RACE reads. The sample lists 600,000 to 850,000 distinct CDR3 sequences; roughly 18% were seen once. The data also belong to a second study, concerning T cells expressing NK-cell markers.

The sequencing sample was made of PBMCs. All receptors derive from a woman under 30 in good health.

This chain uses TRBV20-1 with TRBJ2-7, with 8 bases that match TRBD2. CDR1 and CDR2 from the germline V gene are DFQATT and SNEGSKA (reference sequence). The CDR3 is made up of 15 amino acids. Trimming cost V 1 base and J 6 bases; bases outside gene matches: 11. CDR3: CSARAPTGLAGEQYF. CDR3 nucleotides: TGCAGTGCTAGAGCTCCTACCGGACTAGCTGGCGAGCAGTACTTC.

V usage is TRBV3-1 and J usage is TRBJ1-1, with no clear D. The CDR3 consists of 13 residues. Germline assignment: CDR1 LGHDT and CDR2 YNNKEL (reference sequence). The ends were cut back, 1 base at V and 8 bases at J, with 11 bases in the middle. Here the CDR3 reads CASSQGGREEAFF. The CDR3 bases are TGTGCCAGCAGCCAAGGAGGACGGGAAGAAGCTTTCTTT. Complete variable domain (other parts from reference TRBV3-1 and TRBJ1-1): DTAVSQTPKYLVTQMGNDKSIKCEQNLGHDTMYWYKQDSKKFLKIMFSYNNKELIINETVPNRFSPKSPDKAHLNLHINSLELGDSAVYFCASSQGGREEAFFGQGTRLTVV.

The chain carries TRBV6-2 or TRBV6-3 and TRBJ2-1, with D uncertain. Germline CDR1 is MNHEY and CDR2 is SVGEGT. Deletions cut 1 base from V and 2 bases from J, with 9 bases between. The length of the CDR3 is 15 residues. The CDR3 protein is CASSYFASTYNEQFF. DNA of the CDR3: TGTGCCAGCAGTTACTTTGCGTCAACCTACAATGAGCAGTTCTTC.

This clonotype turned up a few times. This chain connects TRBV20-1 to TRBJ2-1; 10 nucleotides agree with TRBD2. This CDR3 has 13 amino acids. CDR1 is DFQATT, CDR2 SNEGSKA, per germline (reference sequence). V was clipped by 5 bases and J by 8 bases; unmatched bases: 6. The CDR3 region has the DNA TGCAGTGCTCCCGGCCTAGCGGGAGATGAGCAGTTCTTC. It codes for CSAPGLAGDEQFF.

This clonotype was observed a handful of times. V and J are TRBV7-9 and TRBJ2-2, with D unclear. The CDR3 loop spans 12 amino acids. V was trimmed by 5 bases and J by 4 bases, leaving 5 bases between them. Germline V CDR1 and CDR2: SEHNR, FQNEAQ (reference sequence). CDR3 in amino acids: CASSRFTGELFF. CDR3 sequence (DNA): TGTGCCAGCAGCCGCTTCACCGGGGAGCTGTTTTTT.

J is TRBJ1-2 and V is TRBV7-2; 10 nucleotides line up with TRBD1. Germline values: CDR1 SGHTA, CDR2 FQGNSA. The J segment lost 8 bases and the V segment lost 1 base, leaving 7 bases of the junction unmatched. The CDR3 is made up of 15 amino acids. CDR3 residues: CASSLETGGALGYTF. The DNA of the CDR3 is TGTGCCAGCAGCTTAGAGACAGGGGGCGCTTTGGGCTACACCTTC.

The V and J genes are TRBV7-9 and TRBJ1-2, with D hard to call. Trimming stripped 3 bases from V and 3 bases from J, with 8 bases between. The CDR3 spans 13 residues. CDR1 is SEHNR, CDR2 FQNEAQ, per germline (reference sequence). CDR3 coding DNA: TGTGCCAGCAGCTTGGAAAGAGACTATGGCTACACCTTC. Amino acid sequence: CASSLERDYGYTF.

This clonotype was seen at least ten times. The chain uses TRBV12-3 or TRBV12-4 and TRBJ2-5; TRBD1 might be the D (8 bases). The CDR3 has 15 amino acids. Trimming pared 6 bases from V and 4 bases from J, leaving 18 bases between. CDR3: CASSRTTGGVETQYF. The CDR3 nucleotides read TGTGCCAGCAGCCGGACTACAGGGGGGGTAGAGACCCAGTACTTC.

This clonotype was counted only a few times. In DNA form, the CDR3 reads TGTGCCAGCAGCTTGTTGCGGGCTGACAATGAGCAGTTCTTC. It is translated as CASSLLRADNEQFF. The chain couples TRBV5-6 to TRBJ2-1, with D perhaps matching TRBD2 (5 bases). CDR1 SGHDT and CDR2 YYEEEE come from the germline V gene. The CDR3 extends over 14 amino acids. Trimming cost V 1 base and J 5 bases, with 10 bases left between them. Complete variable domain (other parts from reference TRBV5-6 and TRBJ2-1): DAGVTQSPTHLIKTRGQQVTLRCSPKSGHDTVSWYQQALGQGPQFIFQYYEEEERQRGNFPDRFSGHQFPNYSSELNVNALLLGDSALYLCASSLLRADNEQFFGPGTRLTVL.

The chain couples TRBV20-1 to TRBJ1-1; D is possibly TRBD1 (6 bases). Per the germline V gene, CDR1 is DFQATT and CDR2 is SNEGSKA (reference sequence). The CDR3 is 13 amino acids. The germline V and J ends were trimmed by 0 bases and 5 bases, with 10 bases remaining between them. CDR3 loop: CSARDPGVTEAFF. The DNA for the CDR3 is TGCAGTGCTAGAGACCCAGGGGTAACTGAAGCTTTCTTT.

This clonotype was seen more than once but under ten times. The CDR3 spells CSARGPGLAGETQYF. For the CDR3, the DNA is TGCAGTGCTAGAGGGCCGGGACTAGCGGGAGAGACCCAGTACTTC. V gene TRBV20-1 combines with J gene TRBJ2-5; 12 bases align to TRBD2. In germline, CDR1 is DFQATT, CDR2 SNEGSKA (reference sequence). V lost 1 base, J lost 4 bases, and 4 bases stayed unmatched. This CDR3 has 15 residues.

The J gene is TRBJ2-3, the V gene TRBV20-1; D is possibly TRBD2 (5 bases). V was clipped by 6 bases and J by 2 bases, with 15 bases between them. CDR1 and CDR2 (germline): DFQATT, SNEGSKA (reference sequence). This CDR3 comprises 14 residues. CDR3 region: CSAPTSFLTDTQYF. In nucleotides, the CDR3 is TGCAGTGCGCCCACTAGTTTCCTCACAGATACGCAGTATTTT.

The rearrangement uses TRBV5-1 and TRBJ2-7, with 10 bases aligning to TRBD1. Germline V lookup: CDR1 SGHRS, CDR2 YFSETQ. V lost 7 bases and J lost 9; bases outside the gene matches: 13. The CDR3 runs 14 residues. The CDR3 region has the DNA TGCGCCAGCCACCCGGGACAGGGGCTCTTGGTGCAGTACTTC. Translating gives CASHPGQGLLVQYF.

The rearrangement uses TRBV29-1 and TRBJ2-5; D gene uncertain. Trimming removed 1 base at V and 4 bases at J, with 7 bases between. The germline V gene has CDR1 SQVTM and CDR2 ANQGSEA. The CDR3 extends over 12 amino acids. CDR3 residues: CSVEGVAETQYF. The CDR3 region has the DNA TGCAGCGTTGAAGGGGTAGCAGAGACCCAGTACTTC.

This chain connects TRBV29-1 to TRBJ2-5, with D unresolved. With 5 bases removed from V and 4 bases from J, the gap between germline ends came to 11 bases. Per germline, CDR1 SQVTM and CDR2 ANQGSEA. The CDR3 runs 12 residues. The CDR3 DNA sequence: TGCAGCGTTCAAAGGATGAGAGAGACCCAGTACTTC. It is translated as CSVQRMRETQYF.

For the CDR3, the DNA is TGTGCCAGCAGCCAATTCCGGCGGGAGACCCAGTACTTC. Translating it yields CASSQFRRETQYF. The genes are TRBV14 and TRBJ2-5; no definite D call. V gave up 2 bases and J gave up 5 bases, with 9 bases separating them. Germline V gene sequence: CDR1 SGHDN, CDR2 FVKESK. This CDR3 is built from 13 residues.

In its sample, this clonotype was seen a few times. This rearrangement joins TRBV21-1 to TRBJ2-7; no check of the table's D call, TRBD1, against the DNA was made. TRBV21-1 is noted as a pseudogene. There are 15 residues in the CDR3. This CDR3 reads CASSLRVDRNYEQYF. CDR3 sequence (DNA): TGTGCCAGCAGTCTCAGGGTTGATAGGAACTACGAGCAGTACTTC.

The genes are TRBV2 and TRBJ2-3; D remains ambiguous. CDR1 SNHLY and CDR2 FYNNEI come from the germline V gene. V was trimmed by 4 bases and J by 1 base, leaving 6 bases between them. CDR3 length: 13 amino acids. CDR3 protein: CASSGDRTDTQYF. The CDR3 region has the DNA TGTGCCAGCAGTGGAGATCGCACAGATACGCAGTATTTT.

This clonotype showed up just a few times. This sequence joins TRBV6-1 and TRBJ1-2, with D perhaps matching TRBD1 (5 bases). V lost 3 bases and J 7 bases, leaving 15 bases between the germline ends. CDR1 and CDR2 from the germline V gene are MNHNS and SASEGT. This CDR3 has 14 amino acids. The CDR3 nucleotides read TGTGCCAGCAGTGATCAGGGACCATCTTTTGGCTACACCTTC. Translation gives CASSDQGPSFGYTF.

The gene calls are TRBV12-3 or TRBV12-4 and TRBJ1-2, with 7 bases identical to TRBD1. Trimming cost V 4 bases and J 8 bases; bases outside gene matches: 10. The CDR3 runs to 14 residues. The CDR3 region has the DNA TGTGCCAGCAGTTCGTGGGACAGTTCGTACGGCTACACCTTC. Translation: CASSSWDSSYGYTF.

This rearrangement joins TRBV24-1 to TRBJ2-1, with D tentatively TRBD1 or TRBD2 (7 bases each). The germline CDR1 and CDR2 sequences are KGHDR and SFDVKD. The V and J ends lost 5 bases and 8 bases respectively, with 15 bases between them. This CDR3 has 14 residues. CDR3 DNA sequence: TGTGCCACCAGTGCAGGGGGGGCGGCGTATGAGCAGTTCTTC. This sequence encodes CATSAGGAAYEQFF.